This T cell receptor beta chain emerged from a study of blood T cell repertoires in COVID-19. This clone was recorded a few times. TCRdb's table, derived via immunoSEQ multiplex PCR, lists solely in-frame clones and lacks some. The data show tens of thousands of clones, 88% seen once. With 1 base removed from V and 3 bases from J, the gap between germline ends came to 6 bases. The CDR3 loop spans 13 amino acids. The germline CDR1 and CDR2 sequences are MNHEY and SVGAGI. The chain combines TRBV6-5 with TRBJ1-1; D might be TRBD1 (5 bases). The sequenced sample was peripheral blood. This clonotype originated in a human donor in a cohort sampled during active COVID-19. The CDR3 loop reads CASSYLTDTEAFF. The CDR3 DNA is TGTGCCAGCAGTTACTTGACAGACACTGAAGCTTTCTTT.